A single sample is the source of the 10 T cell receptor beta chains below, sequenced in a study of CD8+ T cells in alopecia areata. RNA extraction and reverse transcription yielded cDNA as sequencing template. Profiled with immunoSEQ multiplex PCR; TCRdb holds only in-frame clones, not every one. The sample contains 120,000 or so clones, approximately 57% of which appear only once. Documented treatment: oral pan-JAK inhibitor, 5-10 mg twice daily. Source: CD4+ T cells sorted from blood, taken at week 4, from a patient treated with tofacitinib. The receptors come from a human donor with alopecia areata.

This chain connects TRBV9 to TRBJ2-1, with a weak D call TRBD1 (6 bases). Trimming stripped 1 base from V and 8 bases from J, with 19 bases between. The CDR3 is 16 amino acids. Germline V gene sequence: CDR1 SGDLS, CDR2 YYNGEE. The CDR3 bases are TGTGCCAGCAGCGTACCCCCAGGGGTAAGATCGGATGAGCAGTTCTTC. As protein: CASSVPPGVRSDEQFF.

The V and J genes are TRBV29-1 and TRBJ2-5; 10 nucleotides match TRBD1. The V gene end was trimmed by 7 bases and the J gene end by 5 bases; junction bases not matched to a gene: 10. The CDR3 consists of 14 residues. CDR1 is SQVTM and CDR2 is ANQGSEA in the germline V gene. DNA of the CDR3: TGCAGCGCCCACCCCGGGACAGGGGTCGAGACCCAGTACTTC. This translates into CSAHPGTGVETQYF.

This chain joins TRBV7-6 and TRBJ2-5; the D gene is possibly TRBD2 (5 bases). Trimming removed 5 bases at V and 3 bases at J, with 13 bases between. The CDR3 has 14 residues. The germline gives CDR1 SGHVS, CDR2 FNYEAQ. For the CDR3, the DNA is TGTGCCAGCAGCCCCATACCCGGGGAAGAGACCCAGTACTTC. Its protein product is CASSPIPGEETQYF.

This chain links TRBV5-1 with TRBJ2-1; 7 bases match TRBD1. V dropped 0 bases and J dropped 8; count of bases not matched to a gene: 8. The CDR3 spans 15 residues. Germline assignment: CDR1 SGHRS and CDR2 YFSETQ. The DNA for the CDR3 is TGCGCCAGCAGCTTGGTAGGGGGCGGGTTGGATGAGCAGTTCTTC. Its translation is CASSLVGGGLDEQFF.

The chain joins TRBV5-1 to TRBJ1-1; tentatively, D is TRBD1 (5 bases). Germline V lookup: CDR1 SGHRS, CDR2 YFSETQ. The CDR3 consists of 15 residues. Trimming cost V 4 bases and J 3 bases, with 16 bases left between them. The CDR3 nucleotides read TGCGCCAGCAGCGTCCTAAGGGGACGGGACACTGAAGCTTTCTTT. This translates into CASSVLRGRDTEAFF.

The chain is built from TRBV30 and TRBJ2-3; TRBD1 or TRBD2 may be the D gene (6 bases each). This CDR3 has 15 residues. Germline V gene sequence: CDR1 GTSNPN, CDR2 SVGIG (reference sequence). V lost 0 bases and J 0 bases, leaving 10 bases between the germline ends. CDR3 DNA: TGTGCCTGGAGTGTACGGGGGCTAAGCACAGATACGCAGTATTTT. Translated, it gives CAWSVRGLSTDTQYF.

CDR3 residues: CAWTSRFSGNTIYF. CDR3 sequence (DNA): TGTGCCTGGACGTCCCGATTCTCTGGAAACACCATATATTTT. The rearrangement joins TRBV30 to TRBJ1-3, with D unresolved. The CDR3 covers 14 residues. Germline values: CDR1 GTSNPN, CDR2 SVGIG (reference sequence). Trimming removed 4 bases from V and 0 bases from J, with 10 bases in between.

V usage is TRBV19 and J usage is TRBJ1-1, with 8 bases lining up with TRBD1. Germline V gives CDR1 LNHDA, CDR2 SQIVND (reference sequence). The CDR3 consists of 14 residues. V lost 3 bases, J lost 1 base, and 1 base stayed unmatched. Here the CDR3 DNA reads TGTGCCAGTAGTATTCAGGGGGCGAACACTGAAGCTTTCTTT. Its protein product is CASSIQGANTEAFF.

There are a few counts of this clone. This chain joins TRBV14 and TRBJ1-2; D gene unclear. The CDR3 covers 13 residues. The germline V gene encodes CDR1 SGHDN and CDR2 FVKESK. Trimming took 2 bases from V and 4 from J, leaving 8 bases between them. The CDR3 is CASSQTAFYGYTF. The CDR3 DNA is TGTGCCAGCAGCCAAACCGCGTTCTATGGCTACACCTTC.

The chain carries TRBV5-5 and TRBJ1-5; D not resolved. This CDR3 contains 15 residues. V was trimmed by 0 bases and J by 9 bases, leaving 16 bases between them. Germline CDR1 SGHKS, CDR2 YYEKEE (reference sequence). CDR3 residues: CASSLDTVDVRPQHF. CDR3 sequence (DNA): TGTGCCAGCAGCTTGGACACGGTAGACGTCCGGCCCCAGCATTTT.